Below are 19 T cell receptor beta chains sequenced from a single sample in a study of T cell responses to AZD1222 COVID-19 vaccine. TCRdb keeps only in-frame clones here, not all; method: immunoSEQ multiplex PCR. Of over 200,000 clones listed, 90% to 95% are singletons. Sequenced here: peripheral blood, sampled 28 days after the second dose of the MenACWY control vaccine. The receptors come from an adult who received the MenACWY meningococcal vaccine as a control.

The genes are TRBV27 and TRBJ2-7; 14 nucleotides agree with TRBD2. In germline, CDR1 is MNHEY, CDR2 SMNVEV (reference sequence). There are 19 residues in the CDR3. V lost 0 bases, J lost 6 bases, and 13 bases stayed unmatched. The CDR3 protein is CASSLSGLAGVGYEGEQYF. DNA for the CDR3: TGTGCCAGCAGTTTATCGGGACTAGCGGGAGTGGGTTATGAGGGCGAGCAGTACTTC.

The chain joins TRBV5-1 to TRBJ2-1, with D perhaps matching TRBD1 or TRBD2 (6 bases each). From germline, CDR1 is SGHRS and CDR2 YFSETQ. This CDR3 is built from 15 residues. Between the trimmed V and J ends, which lost 6 bases and 4 bases, there was a span of 17 bases. The CDR3 loop reads CASIPGALGYNEQFF. The CDR3 bases are TGCGCCAGCATCCCGGGGGCGCTGGGATACAATGAGCAGTTCTTC.

The chain combines TRBV6-5 with TRBJ2-7; D unclear. This CDR3 region has 13 residues. Trimming left V 0 bases short and J 5 bases short, with 8 bases between. CDR1 is MNHEY and CDR2 is SVGAGI in the germline V gene. This CDR3 reads CASSYSRVHEQYF. Written as DNA, the CDR3 is TGTGCCAGCAGTTACTCAAGGGTCCACGAGCAGTACTTC.

CDR3 protein: CASSYSGGVEAFF. CDR3 DNA sequence: TGTGCCAGCAGTTACTCGGGGGGTGTCGAAGCTTTCTTT. This chain links TRBV6-5 with TRBJ1-1, with D perhaps matching TRBD1 (5 bases). The CDR3 loop spans 13 amino acids. The germline gives CDR1 MNHEY, CDR2 SVGAGI. Trimming took 0 bases from V and 8 from J, leaving 10 bases between them.

In DNA, the CDR3 is TGCGCCAGCAGCTTATCGGGACAGGCCTACGAGCAGTACTTC. Translated, it gives CASSLSGQAYEQYF. The rearrangement links TRBV5-1 to TRBJ2-7, with 8 nucleotides matching TRBD1. Per the germline V gene, CDR1 is SGHRS and CDR2 is YFSETQ. Trimming took 2 bases from V and 2 from J; bases not matched to a gene: 3. This CDR3 is built from 14 residues.

In the case of this clone: A read error may produce the germline difference seen at one junction end. J is TRBJ2-7 and V is TRBV7-7; tentatively, D is TRBD1 (5 bases). The CDR3 covers 13 residues. Germline lookup yields CDR1 SSHAT and CDR2 FNYEAQ (reference sequence). The CDR3 protein is CASSPTVRYEQYF. In DNA form, the CDR3 reads TGTGCTAGCAGCCCGACAGTACGCTACGAGCAGTACTTC. Full variable domain (missing parts from reference TRBV7-7 and TRBJ2-7): GAGVSQSPRYKVTKRGQDVTLRCDPISSHATLYWYQQALGQGPEFLTYFNYEAQPDKSGLPSDRFSAERPEGSISTLTIQRTEQRDSAMYRCASSPTVRYEQYFGPGTRLTVT.

The chain carries TRBV28 and TRBJ1-2; no firm D call. Trimming took 3 bases from V and 8 from J, leaving 10 bases between them. This CDR3 is built from 12 residues. Germline CDR1 is MDHEN and CDR2 is SYDVKM. CDR3 in amino acids: CASSLILDGYTF. CDR3 in DNA: TGTGCCAGCAGTTTGATCTTGGACGGCTACACCTTC.

J is TRBJ2-2 and V is TRBV7-3; D remains ambiguous. V lost 5 bases, J lost 2 bases, and 9 bases lay in between. Per germline, CDR1 SGHTA and CDR2 FQGTGA. CDR3 length: 14 amino acids. This CDR3 reads CASSPLINTGELFF. The CDR3, as DNA: TGTGCCAGCAGCCCATTAATAAACACCGGGGAGCTGTTTTTT.

V gene TRBV10-3 combines with J gene TRBJ2-7; D is uncertain. Germline lookup yields CDR1 ENHRY and CDR2 SYGVKD. The V gene lost 0 bases and the J gene lost 3 bases, with 9 bases spanning the gap. The CDR3 is made up of 14 amino acids. CDR3 region: CAISESSRFYEQYF. For the CDR3, the DNA is TGTGCCATCAGTGAGTCGTCCAGGTTCTACGAGCAGTACTTC.

This chain joins TRBV5-1 and TRBJ2-3; D is perhaps TRBD2 (5 bases). Per the germline V gene, CDR1 is SGHRS and CDR2 is YFSETQ. CDR3 length: 16 residues. Deletions cut 1 base from V and 3 bases from J, with 15 bases between. The CDR3 coding sequence is TGCGCCAGCAGCTTGTTCTCTTCGGGAACGACAGATACGCAGTATTTT. The encoded protein is CASSLFSSGTTDTQYF.

V gene TRBV5-1 combines with J gene TRBJ2-1; D unresolved. Between the trimmed V and J ends, which lost 1 base and 4 bases, there was a span of 6 bases. This CDR3 has 13 residues. Per germline, CDR1 SGHRS and CDR2 YFSETQ. CDR3 bases: TGCGCCAGCAGCTTGTCAGGATACAATGAGCAGTTCTTC. It encodes CASSLSGYNEQFF.

V is TRBV7-8 and J is TRBJ1-1; 9 bases agree with TRBD1. Unmatched junction bases numbered 5, after V lost 6 bases and J lost 0 bases. The CDR3 runs 15 residues. Germline V gene sequence: CDR1 SGHVS, CDR2 FQNEAQ. CDR3 in amino acids: CASRQGQGMNTEAFF. CDR3 bases: TGTGCCAGCAGACAGGGACAGGGAATGAACACTGAAGCTTTCTTT.

The rearrangement joins TRBV9 to TRBJ2-1; 10 bases line up with TRBD2. Germline V gene data show CDR1 as SGDLS and CDR2 as YYNGEE. The CDR3 has 15 amino acids. Trimming removed 4 bases from V and 2 bases from J; junction bases left unmatched: 3. In DNA form, the CDR3 reads TGTGCCAGCAGCACTAGCGGGGCTACCTACAATGAGCAGTTCTTC. It specifies CASSTSGATYNEQFF.

The J gene is TRBJ2-3, the V gene TRBV28, with D possibly matching TRBD2 (6 bases). This CDR3 region has 15 residues. V was shortened by 11 bases and J by 3 bases, with 21 bases between the two germline ends. Germline V gene lookup returns CDR1 MDHEN and CDR2 SYDVKM. The CDR3: CASQGLRGRTDTQYF. The CDR3 DNA reads as TGTGCCTCCCAAGGTTTGCGGGGAAGAACAGATACGCAGTATTTT.

The chain recombines TRBV6-2 or TRBV6-3 with TRBJ1-5; D unresolved. Germline assignment: CDR1 MNHEY and CDR2 SVGEGT. Trimming shortened V by 2 bases and J by 5 bases, and 7 bases separated the two germline ends. The CDR3 covers 13 residues. In nucleotides, the CDR3 is TGTGCCAGCAGTTACCCCCGAGATCAGCCCCAGCATTTT. Amino acid sequence: CASSYPRDQPQHF.

The chain uses TRBV9 and TRBJ2-7; 7 nucleotides line up with TRBD2. Germline values: CDR1 SGDLS, CDR2 YYNGEE. This CDR3 has 15 residues. The V gene end was trimmed by 0 bases and the J gene end by 2 bases; junction bases not matched to a gene: 5. In DNA, the CDR3 is TGTGCCAGCAGCGTAGGGGCTAGCGGAACCTACGAGCAGTACTTC. Translated: CASSVGASGTYEQYF. The full variable domain, its missing parts supplied by reference TRBV9 and TRBJ2-7, is DSGVTQTPKHLITATGQRVTLRCSPRSGDLSVYWYQQSLDQGLQFLIQYYNGEERAKGNILERFSAQQFPDLHSELNLSSLELGDSALYFCASSVGASGTYEQYFGPGTRLTVT.

This chain links TRBV24-1 with TRBJ1-2; 7 bases match TRBD1. The CDR3 consists of 13 residues. Germline values: CDR1 KGHDR, CDR2 SFDVKD. Trimming cost V 4 bases and J 6 bases; bases outside gene matches: 4. The CDR3 sequence is CATSEAGGNGYTF. CDR3 nucleotides: TGTGCCACCAGTGAGGCAGGGGGAAATGGCTACACCTTC.

The gene calls are TRBV7-9 and TRBJ2-1, with 8 positions matching TRBD2. The CDR3 spans 18 residues. Germline trimming cut 5 bases from V and 2 bases from J; bases unmatched to any gene: 14. Germline V gives CDR1 SEHNR, CDR2 FQNEAQ (reference sequence). This CDR3 is CASSPTAKREFTYNEQFF. As DNA, the CDR3 is TGTGCCAGCAGCCCGACAGCGAAGCGGGAGTTTACCTACAATGAGCAGTTCTTC.

The V and J genes are TRBV7-8 and TRBJ2-1; 8 bases fit TRBD1. The CDR3 runs to 14 residues. With 3 bases clipped from V and 8 bases from J, the junction kept 6 bases outside the gene matches. CDR1 SGHVS and CDR2 FQNEAQ come from the germline V gene. The CDR3 region has the DNA TGTGCCAGCAGCTTCAGGGGGCGCGCCGATGAGCAGTTCTTC. Translating it yields CASSFRGRADEQFF.